The rows below give T cell receptor beta chains drawn from one sample of a study of vaccination and CD4 T cells after COVID-19. Their target antigens are unknown. TCRdb re-derived calls from the PCR reads in MiXCR, one entry per CDR3 protein. The sample lists about 7,000 distinct CDR3 sequences; 74% were seen once. Material for sequencing was CD4+ T cells from blood, cultured in vitro. The receptors derive from a human donor who had recovered from COVID-19. Both conserved end residues are part of each CDR3. A D gene is named only where the DNA matches it firmly. Rows give clone size only sometimes, using once, few, many, or a class for an expanded clone.

NA,NA,TRBV6-2/TRBV6-3,TRBJ1-2,TGTGCCAGCAGCAAAGGATCTGGCAACTATGGCTACACCTTC,CASSKGSGNYGYTF
NA,NA,TRBV10-1,TRBJ1-2,TGCGCCAGCAGACTGACAGAAAAAAACTATGGCTACACCTTC,CASRLTEKNYGYTF
NA,NA,TRBV5-5,TRBJ2-1,TGTGCCAGCAGCTCGGCCGGGGGCGATGAGCAGTTCTTC,CASSSAGGDEQFF
once,NA,TRBV7-2,TRBJ2-1,TGTGCCAGCAGCTCCCCCCCGGGGCAGGGGGACTATGAGCAGTTCTTC,CASSSPPGQGDYEQFF
NA,TRBD1,TRBV27,TRBJ2-5,TGTGCCAGCAGTACGGGGACAGGGGTCCAAGAGACCCAGTACTTC,CASSTGTGVQETQYF
NA,NA,TRBV19,TRBJ2-7,TGTGCCAGTAGTATAGAGACAGGTCGTGGCGAGCAGTACTTC,CASSIETGRGEQYF
NA,NA,TRBV6-5,TRBJ2-1,TGTGCCAGCAGTTTTAAGAACCCGGACAGACCATTGTCCTACAATGAGCAGTTCTTC,CASSFKNPDRPLSYNEQFF
NA,NA,TRBV11-3,TRBJ1-2,TGTGCCAGCAGCGTGGGGGATTCTCAGTCTAACTATGGCTACACCTTC,CASSVGDSQSNYGYTF
few,NA,TRBV20-1,TRBJ1-1,TGCAGTGCTAGAGAAAGGGGGGATACTGAAGCTTTCTTT,CSARERGDTEAFF
NA,TRBD1,TRBV6-1,TRBJ2-7,TGTGCCAGCAGACGACAGGGGGTTGGCGAGCAGTACTTC,CASRRQGVGEQYF
NA,NA,TRBV19,TRBJ2-3,TGTGCCAGTAGTATTGGGCGGGGACCAGATACGCAGTATTTT,CASSIGRGPDTQYF
few,NA,TRBV20-1,TRBJ1-2,TGCAGTGCCCCACAGGGCCTCTATGGCTACACCTTC,CSAPQGLYGYTF
NA,NA,TRBV7-9,TRBJ1-5,TGTGCCAGCAGCTTATCCACAGGGTTTAATCAGCCCCAGCATTTT,CASSLSTGFNQPQHF
NA,NA,TRBV11-3,TRBJ1-1,TGTGCCAGCAGCTTAGGGGGGTACGGACAGAAGGGCAACACTGAAGCTTTCTTT,CASSLGGYGQKGNTEAFF
NA,TRBD1,TRBV5-1,TRBJ2-5,TGCGCCAGCAGCTTGGCCGTCGGGACAGAGCAAGAGACCCAGTACTTC,CASSLAVGTEQETQYF
NA,NA,TRBV6-1,TRBJ1-1,TGTGCCAGCAGCTCTAGACAGGCCACTGAAGCTTTCTTT,CASSSRQATEAFF
few,NA,TRBV10-3,TRBJ1-6,TGTGCCATCAGTGAGGCGGGAGGGGGACGAAATAGTTCACCCCTCCACTTT,CAISEAGGGRNSSPLHF
NA,NA,TRBV15,TRBJ1-2,TGTGCCACCAGCAGAGATCGAATCTCTGGCTACACCTTC,CATSRDRISGYTF
NA,TRBD1,TRBV6-1,TRBJ2-3,TGTGCCAGCAGCGGCCAGGGGGATAGCGCAGATACGCAGTATTTT,CASSGQGDSADTQYF
NA,TRBD1,TRBV12-3/TRBV12-4,TRBJ2-7,TGTGCCAGCGGGTCACCGGGACAGGGGTCCTACGAGCAGTACTTC,CASGSPGQGSYEQYF
NA,TRBD1,TRBV30,TRBJ2-5,TGTGCCTGGAGTGCCGGGACAGGAGGGCGTGAGGAGACCCAGTACTTC,CAWSAGTGGREETQYF
NA,TRBD1,TRBV6-5,TRBJ2-2,TGTGCCAGCAGTTACGGACAGGGAAGTAACACCGGGGAGCTGTTTTTT,CASSYGQGSNTGELFF
once,NA,TRBV6-2/TRBV6-3,TRBJ1-1,TGTGCCAGCAGTTCCCGGACCGTCAGCGTGGACACTGAAGCTTTCTTT,CASSSRTVSVDTEAFF
few,TRBD1,TRBV20-1,TRBJ1-1,TGCAGTGCTACGGAACAGGGGATTGAAGCTTTCTTT,CSATEQGIEAFF
NA,NA,TRBV20-1,TRBJ2-7,TGCAGTGCTAGTGGCAGCTACGAGCAGTACTTC,CSASGSYEQYF
NA,NA,TRBV20-1,TRBJ2-7,TGCAGTGCTAACCTCAACAGGGGGGGCTACGAGCAGTACTTC,CSANLNRGGYEQYF
NA,TRBD1,TRBV6-1,TRBJ1-6,TGTGCCAGTTCAACAGGGGGAAGTTCACCCCTCCACTTT,CASSTGGSSPLHF
NA,NA,TRBV5-1,TRBJ2-7,TGCGCCAGCAGCCCCAGGACAGACTCCTACGAGCAGTACTTC,CASSPRTDSYEQYF
NA,NA,TRBV24-1,TRBJ2-2,TGTGCCACCAGTGATACCCCACAGGCAAACACCGGGGAGCTGTTTTTT,CATSDTPQANTGELFF
NA,TRBD1,TRBV5-4,TRBJ1-2,TGTGCCAGCAGCGGGGAAAGGACAGGGGATCATGGCTACACCTTC,CASSGERTGDHGYTF
NA,TRBD1,TRBV28,TRBJ2-7,TGTGCCAGCAGCGGGGACAGCTCCTACGAGCAGTACTTC,CASSGDSSYEQYF
NA,TRBD2,TRBV20-1,TRBJ2-5,TGCAGTGCGTGGGGGGGGTTTGGCCGTGGATACTTTAGCGGCCCTCGGGGAGAAGAGACCCAGTACTTC,CSAWGGFGRGYFSGPRGEETQYF
NA,TRBD1,TRBV7-8,TRBJ1-5,TGTGCCAGCACCAGGACAGGGGGCAATCAGCCCCAGCATTTT,CASTRTGGNQPQHF
NA,NA,TRBV7-9,TRBJ2-7,TGTGCCAGCAGCTTACTGGGCAGAAACTACGAGCAGTACTTC,CASSLLGRNYEQYF
few,TRBD1,TRBV12-3/TRBV12-4,TRBJ1-5,TGTGCCAGCAGTTGGGACAGGGAACAGCCCCAGCATTTT,CASSWDREQPQHF
medium-sized,NA,TRBV7-2,TRBJ2-5,TGTGCCAGCAGCGAGGCAAAGGACTTTTTAGAGACCCAGTACTTC,CASSEAKDFLETQYF
NA,TRBD2,TRBV27,TRBJ2-5,TGTGCCAGCAGTCCCCCCCCGGCTAGCGGGAAATCATGGGAAGAGACCCAGTACTTC,CASSPPPASGKSWEETQYF
NA,TRBD1,TRBV6-2/TRBV6-3,TRBJ2-2,TGTGCCAGCAGTAACCCCGGGACAGGGAACACCGGGGAGCTGTTTTTT,CASSNPGTGNTGELFF
NA,TRBD2,TRBV11-2,TRBJ2-7,TGTGCCAGCAGCTTAGCCCCGTTCGCTAGCGGGGACACCTACGAGCAGTACTTC,CASSLAPFASGDTYEQYF
NA,TRBD2,TRBV20-1,TRBJ2-7,TGCAGTGCTAGGTCCGTCGCGGGAGGGTACGAGCAGTACTTC,CSARSVAGGYEQYF
NA,TRBD2,TRBV6-1,TRBJ2-3,TGTGCCAGCACTAGCGGGGGGAGATATACGCAGTATTTT,CASTSGGRYTQYF
NA,TRBD1,TRBV6-1,TRBJ1-4,TGTGCCAGCAGTGTGGGACAGGGTCCTGAAAAACTGTTTTTT,CASSVGQGPEKLFF
NA,NA,TRBV10-3,TRBJ2-6,TGTGCCATCAGTGACAACTCTGGGGCCAACGTCCTGACTTTC,CAISDNSGANVLTF
once,TRBD1,TRBV6-5,TRBJ1-3,TGTGCCAGCAGTTACCAAGGGACAGGGGCTGGAAACACCATATATTTT,CASSYQGTGAGNTIYF
NA,NA,TRBV27,TRBJ1-6,TGTGCCAGCAGTCCGCAGACCCTCTTCAGCTCACCCCTCCACTTT,CASSPQTLFSSPLHF
NA,TRBD1,TRBV20-1,TRBJ1-2,TGCAGTGCTTGGACAGGGCGGGAATCGTATGGCTACACCTTC,CSAWTGRESYGYTF
NA,TRBD1,TRBV6-2/TRBV6-3,TRBJ2-1,TGTGCCGGAGGACAGGGGATTTACAATGAGCAGTTCTTC,CAGGQGIYNEQFF
NA,NA,TRBV19,TRBJ1-5,TGTGCCAGTAAAAAAGAACAGACCTTTAATAGCAATCAGCCCCAGCATTTT,CASKKEQTFNSNQPQHF